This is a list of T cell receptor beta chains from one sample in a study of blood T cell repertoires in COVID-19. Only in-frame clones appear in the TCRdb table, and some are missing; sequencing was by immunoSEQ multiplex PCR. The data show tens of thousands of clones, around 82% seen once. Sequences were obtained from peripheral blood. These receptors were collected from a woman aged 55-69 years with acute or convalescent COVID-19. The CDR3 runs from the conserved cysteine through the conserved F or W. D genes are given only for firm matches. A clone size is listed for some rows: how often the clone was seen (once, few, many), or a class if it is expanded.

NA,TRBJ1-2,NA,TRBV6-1,CASSEDPANYGYTF,TGTGCCAGCAGTGAAGATCCAGCGAACTATGGCTACACCTTC
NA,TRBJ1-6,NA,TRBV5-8,CASSPDGGVSSPLHF,TGTGCCAGCAGCCCCGATGGGGGGGTTAGTTCACCCCTCCACTTT
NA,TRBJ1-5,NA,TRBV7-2,CASSLQTGENQPQHF,TGTGCCAGCAGCTTACAGACTGGGGAGAATCAGCCCCAGCATTTT
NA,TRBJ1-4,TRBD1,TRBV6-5,CATTRDRGNEKLFF,TGTGCCACAACCCGGGACAGAGGAAATGAAAAACTGTTTTTT
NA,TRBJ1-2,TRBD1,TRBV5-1,CASSSSQSGTGNFGRTGYTF,TGCGCCAGCAGCTCGTCACAATCCGGGACAGGAAATTTTGGACGAACAGGCTACACCTTC
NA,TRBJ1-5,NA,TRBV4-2,CASSQAGGPHQPQHF,TGTGCCAGCAGCCAAGCAGGTGGTCCTCATCAGCCCCAGCATTTT
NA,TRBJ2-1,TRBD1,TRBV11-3,CASSQGTGVSNEQFF,TGTGCCAGCAGCCAGGGGACAGGGGTTTCGAATGAGCAGTTCTTC
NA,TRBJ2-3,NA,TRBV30,CAWSVKGTDTQYF,TGTGCCTGGAGTGTTAAGGGGACAGATACGCAGTATTTT
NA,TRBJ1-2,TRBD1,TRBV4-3,CASSQEGTGGFLSGYTF,TGCGCCAGCAGCCAAGAGGGGACAGGGGGCTTTTTGTCAGGCTACACCTTC
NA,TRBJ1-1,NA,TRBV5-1,CASSLERLTEAFF,TGCGCCAGCAGCTTGGAGAGGCTCACTGAAGCTTTCTTT
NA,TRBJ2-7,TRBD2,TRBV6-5,CASSYSMGLGNYEQYF,TGTGCCAGCAGTTACTCGATGGGACTAGGGAACTACGAGCAGTACTTC
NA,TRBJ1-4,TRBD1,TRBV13,CASSPSPGQGSNEKLFF,TGTGCCAGCAGCCCCAGTCCCGGACAGGGTTCTAATGAAAAACTGTTTTTT
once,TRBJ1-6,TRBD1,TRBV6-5,CASSYTQGAGAPLHF,TGTGCCAGCAGTTACACACAGGGGGCGGGGGCACCCCTCCACTTT
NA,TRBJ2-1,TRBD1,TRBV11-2,CASSPRRQGAYNEQFF,TGTGCCAGCAGCCCTAGACGACAGGGGGCCTACAATGAGCAGTTCTTC
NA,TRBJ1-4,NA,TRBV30,CAWSGGSLNEKLFF,TGTGCCTGGAGTGGAGGGAGCCTTAATGAAAAACTGTTTTTT
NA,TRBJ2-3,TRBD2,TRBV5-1,CASASAGGIPDTQYF,TGCGCCAGCGCCTCAGCGGGAGGCATTCCAGATACGCAGTATTTT
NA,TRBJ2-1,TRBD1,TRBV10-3,CAISRQGAYNEQFF,TGTGCCATCAGCCGACAGGGGGCCTACAATGAGCAGTTCTTC
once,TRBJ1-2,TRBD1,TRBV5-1,CASSRGGQGSINYGYTF,TGCGCCAGCAGTCGGGGAGGACAGGGATCCATTAACTATGGCTACACCTTC
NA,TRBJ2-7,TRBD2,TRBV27,CASSLRLAGSSYEQYF,TGTGCCAGCAGTTTAAGACTAGCGGGTAGCTCCTACGAGCAGTACTTC
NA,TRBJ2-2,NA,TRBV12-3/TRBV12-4,CASSFFQYGELFF,TGTGCCAGCAGTTTCTTTCAGTACGGGGAGCTGTTTTTT
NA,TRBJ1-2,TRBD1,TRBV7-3,CASSLRQGASYTF,TGTGCCAGCTCCTTACGACAGGGGGCCTCCTACACCTTC
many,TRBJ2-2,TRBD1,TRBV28,CASSFAGTANTGELFF,TGTGCCAGCAGTTTCGCAGGGACAGCGAACACCGGGGAGCTGTTTTTT
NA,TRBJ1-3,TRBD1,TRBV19,CASSLDRAVHTIYF,TGTGCCAGTAGTCTCGACAGGGCGGTTCACACCATATATTTT
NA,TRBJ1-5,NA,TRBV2,CASSDRVRNQPQHF,TGTGCCAGCAGTGATCGCGTACGCAATCAGCCCCAGCATTTT